These T cell receptor beta chains were read from a single sample in a study of a mutant IDH1 vaccine in newly diagnosed glioma. TCRdb's table, derived via immunoSEQ multiplex PCR, lists solely in-frame clones and lacks some. The sample comprises about 40,000 clones, roughly nine tenths of which are singletons, and about 2.6% rests with the top ten. No antigen has been identified for these receptors. The sequenced sample was PBMCs, obtained from a glioma patient whose treatment included an IDH1 peptide vaccine. The source of these receptors is a man aged 50 to 60 with glioma. CDR3s leave out the opening cysteine and the closing phenylalanine or tryptophan. D genes are given only for firm matches. Part of the rows lack a size; the others show once, few, many or a class for expanded clones.

CDR3aa: ASSPGTHGNEQF
abundance: NA
v_gene: TRBV6-5
d_gene: NA
len: 12

CDR3aa: ASSPGDSSYNEQF
abundance: NA
v_gene: TRBV5-8
d_gene: NA
len: 13

CDR3aa: ASTDRVDRDADTQY
abundance: once
v_gene: TRBV2
d_gene: TRBD1
len: 14

CDR3aa: ASAGNNSPLH
abundance: NA
v_gene: TRBV6-5
d_gene: NA
len: 10

CDR3aa: ASRVGRGTGELF
abundance: NA
v_gene: TRBV19
d_gene: NA
len: 12

CDR3aa: ASSQMLAGERTEQY
abundance: NA
v_gene: TRBV4-1
d_gene: TRBD2
len: 14

CDR3aa: ASTHGALAGDTGELF
abundance: NA
v_gene: TRBV2
d_gene: TRBD2
len: 15

CDR3aa: ASSLGLGQGNTEAF
abundance: NA
v_gene: TRBV11-3
d_gene: TRBD1
len: 14

CDR3aa: ASSSPRGPEETQY
abundance: NA
v_gene: TRBV28
d_gene: TRBD1
len: 13

CDR3aa: ASSLTSGGRDTQY
abundance: NA
v_gene: TRBV7-3
d_gene: TRBD2
len: 13

CDR3aa: ASSQGIRGNNNEQF
abundance: NA
v_gene: TRBV4-3
d_gene: NA
len: 14

CDR3aa: ASSFGRGRTEAF
abundance: medium-sized
v_gene: TRBV13
d_gene: TRBD1
len: 12

CDR3aa: ASSPPWTGAKNIQY
abundance: NA
v_gene: TRBV27
d_gene: NA
len: 14

CDR3aa: ASSLESFRSGELF
abundance: NA
v_gene: TRBV11-2
d_gene: NA
len: 13

CDR3aa: ASSYRGAGYNEQF
abundance: NA
v_gene: TRBV6-5
d_gene: NA
len: 13

CDR3aa: ASSPTPTGVGYT
abundance: NA
v_gene: TRBV19
d_gene: TRBD1
len: 12

CDR3aa: ASSYGGGPAQQPQH
abundance: NA
v_gene: TRBV6-6
d_gene: NA
len: 14

CDR3aa: SVDKGRVQYGYT
abundance: NA
v_gene: TRBV29-1
d_gene: NA
len: 12

CDR3aa: ASSELGSEYNEQF
abundance: NA
v_gene: TRBV2
d_gene: NA
len: 13

CDR3aa: ASSPARVTDGYT
abundance: NA
v_gene: TRBV18
d_gene: NA
len: 12

CDR3aa: ASSLGTAPPSTDTQY
abundance: NA
v_gene: TRBV5-1
d_gene: NA
len: 15

CDR3aa: ASSLNPTGQGSTDTQY
abundance: NA
v_gene: TRBV7-7
d_gene: TRBD1
len: 16

CDR3aa: ASSLSRTSGIMDTQY
abundance: NA
v_gene: TRBV5-1
d_gene: TRBD2
len: 15

CDR3aa: ASSSPGSRTEAF
abundance: NA
v_gene: TRBV28
d_gene: NA
len: 12

CDR3aa: ASSEKYGEVSYEQY
abundance: NA
v_gene: TRBV2
d_gene: NA
len: 14

CDR3aa: ASSSPYRAGEAF
abundance: NA
v_gene: TRBV5-6
d_gene: NA
len: 12

CDR3aa: ASSFGAGLFGELF
abundance: NA
v_gene: TRBV7-9
d_gene: NA
len: 13

CDR3aa: ASSQLITNEKLF
abundance: NA
v_gene: TRBV4-1
d_gene: NA
len: 12

CDR3aa: ASSPAQGQPQH
abundance: NA
v_gene: TRBV5-1
d_gene: NA
len: 11

CDR3aa: ASTTGGREKLF
abundance: NA
v_gene: TRBV6-1
d_gene: TRBD1
len: 11

CDR3aa: SVSGGLNYGYT
abundance: NA
v_gene: TRBV29-1
d_gene: TRBD1
len: 11

CDR3aa: ASSLRGPVGNTIY
abundance: NA
v_gene: TRBV5-5
d_gene: NA
len: 13

CDR3aa: ANLPGQGSCEQF
abundance: NA
v_gene: TRBV10-1
d_gene: TRBD1
len: 12

CDR3aa: ASSKDRYGELF
abundance: once
v_gene: TRBV19
d_gene: TRBD1
len: 11

CDR3aa: ASSTDSLNQPQH
abundance: NA
v_gene: TRBV19
d_gene: NA
len: 12

CDR3aa: ASRGRGSFNQPQH
abundance: NA
v_gene: TRBV6-4
d_gene: TRBD1
len: 13

CDR3aa: ASSLAGNTEAF
abundance: once
v_gene: TRBV7-2
d_gene: NA
len: 11

CDR3aa: ASSLEGKAF
abundance: NA
v_gene: TRBV5-6
d_gene: NA
len: 9

CDR3aa: ASSQDRVLGGNQPQH
abundance: NA
v_gene: TRBV4-1
d_gene: NA
len: 15

CDR3aa: ASSTGQGKQY
abundance: once
v_gene: TRBV19
d_gene: TRBD1
len: 10

CDR3aa: ASSLLAEETQY
abundance: NA
v_gene: TRBV7-2
d_gene: NA
len: 11

CDR3aa: ASSFTGGNTEAF
abundance: NA
v_gene: TRBV6-5
d_gene: NA
len: 12

CDR3aa: ASSEFGLAGEGKNIQY
abundance: NA
v_gene: TRBV10-1
d_gene: TRBD2
len: 16

CDR3aa: SARKNQPQH
abundance: few
v_gene: TRBV20-1
d_gene: NA
len: 9

CDR3aa: ASSLFVGQGAEAF
abundance: NA
v_gene: TRBV5-6
d_gene: TRBD1
len: 13

CDR3aa: ASSMVSNQPQH
abundance: once
v_gene: TRBV19
d_gene: NA
len: 11

CDR3aa: ASRDSQTGELF
abundance: NA
v_gene: TRBV13
d_gene: NA
len: 11

CDR3aa: ASSHVTPDRGLGYT
abundance: few
v_gene: TRBV4-1
d_gene: TRBD1
len: 14

CDR3aa: ASSMGTGGIYNEQF
abundance: NA
v_gene: TRBV19
d_gene: TRBD2
len: 14

CDR3aa: ASSTSTGTLRVERNGYT
abundance: NA
v_gene: TRBV18
d_gene: TRBD1
len: 17

CDR3aa: ASSDLTGFSLSNQPQH
abundance: NA
v_gene: TRBV6-1
d_gene: NA
len: 16

CDR3aa: ASSSDGVGQGNGYT
abundance: NA
v_gene: TRBV5-1
d_gene: TRBD1
len: 14

CDR3aa: ASSHRRGLGYGYT
abundance: once
v_gene: TRBV23-1
d_gene: TRBD1
len: 13